The present entry profiles one T cell receptor (beta chain) with its context. This CDR3 has 13 amino acids. Germline values: CDR1 MGHDK, CDR2 SYGVNS. After removal of 4 bases from V and 4 bases from J, the junction contained 3 bases not matched to a gene. The data originate from a study of blood T cell repertoires in COVID-19. Study-level background: Acute and convalescent COVID-19 samples came from the United States, Italy and Spain.

Per the original data handling: By means of reference gene primer amplification, nucleated cell counts were estimated. Assay: immunoSEQ multiplex PCR; the TCRdb copy retains only in-frame clones and omits some. The V and J calls and the clone size are those of that table, but D and trimming were determined from the DNA. Here the sample spans 200,000 to 250,000 clones, roughly nine tenths being singletons. The chain joins TRBV25-1 to TRBJ2-7; 8 bases match TRBD2. The TCR sequence derives from a woman between 18 and 29 years old who had recovered from COVID-19. Source material: peripheral blood. The CDR3 is CASSVRGGYEQYF. CDR3 coding DNA: TGTGCCAGCAGTGTTCGGGGGGGTTACGAGCAGTACTTC.